A selection of T cell receptor beta chains follows, all from one sample in a study of post-analysis software for immune sequencing data. TCRdb reanalysed the PCR reads using MiXCR and keeps one entry per CDR3 protein. The sample carries hundreds of thousands of distinct CDR3 sequences, 55% to 70% recorded once. The material sequenced was blood. Receptor source: a girl between 2 and 10 years old with multiple sclerosis. The conserved cysteine and the conserved F or W are not part of the CDR3 here.

J gene: TRBJ2-1
V gene: TRBV6-1
CDR3 protein: ASRQRVYNEQF

J gene: TRBJ1-6
V gene: TRBV4-2
CDR3 protein: ASSHPLRDSPLH

J gene: TRBJ2-3
V gene: TRBV4-1
CDR3 protein: ASSPVKDRYTDTQY

J gene: TRBJ2-5
V gene: TRBV6-5
CDR3 protein: ASSYSRTSVQETQY

J gene: TRBJ2-7
V gene: TRBV29-1
CDR3 protein: SVEGEGNEEQY

J gene: TRBJ2-5
V gene: TRBV29-1
CDR3 protein: SATMTGFQETQY

J gene: TRBJ2-5
V gene: TRBV7-3
CDR3 protein: ASKKTGADQETQY

J gene: TRBJ2-3
V gene: TRBV29-1
CDR3 protein: SVERVTDTQY

J gene: TRBJ2-7
V gene: TRBV7-9
CDR3 protein: AMSTGSSYEQY

J gene: TRBJ2-3
V gene: TRBV6-6
CDR3 protein: ASSWEGAQTDTQY

J gene: TRBJ2-1
V gene: TRBV6-5
CDR3 protein: ASSYWSGRASHYNEQF

J gene: TRBJ2-5
V gene: TRBV12-3/TRBV12-4
CDR3 protein: ASSLALGVQETQY

J gene: TRBJ1-1
V gene: TRBV10-3
CDR3 protein: AISSGLRVRTREAF

J gene: TRBJ1-2
V gene: TRBV2
CDR3 protein: ASSVGGLYGYT

J gene: TRBJ1-2
V gene: TRBV4-2
CDR3 protein: ASSQDPGEYGYT

J gene: TRBJ2-5
V gene: TRBV15
CDR3 protein: ATSRDSGTQY

J gene: TRBJ2-7
V gene: TRBV20-1
CDR3 protein: SARSGQSYEQY

J gene: TRBJ2-1
V gene: TRBV7-9
CDR3 protein: ASSLVWGINEQF

J gene: TRBJ2-1
V gene: TRBV7-2
CDR3 protein: ASRPGTSGYNEQF

J gene: TRBJ2-7
V gene: TRBV10-3
CDR3 protein: AIRNPGGSYEQY

J gene: TRBJ2-1
V gene: TRBV20-1
CDR3 protein: SARGHPNEQF

J gene: NA
V gene: TRBV29-1
CDR3 protein: SAFRAPSGETQY

J gene: TRBJ2-7
V gene: TRBV30
CDR3 protein: AWTPDGSYEQY

J gene: TRBJ2-7
V gene: TRBV4-1
CDR3 protein: ASSQYPGLVTPEQY

J gene: TRBJ2-5
V gene: TRBV5-1
CDR3 protein: ASSRTGGPQETQY

J gene: TRBJ2-3
V gene: TRBV27
CDR3 protein: ASSHRRTGTDTQY

J gene: TRBJ1-1
V gene: TRBV20-1
CDR3 protein: SARDPGTGGTEAF

J gene: TRBJ1-5
V gene: TRBV6-6
CDR3 protein: ASSYDEANQPQH

J gene: TRBJ1-1
V gene: TRBV11-2
CDR3 protein: ASSPVKGRSTEAF

J gene: TRBJ2-4
V gene: TRBV7-9
CDR3 protein: ASSMTGGIQY

J gene: TRBJ1-3
V gene: TRBV7-3
CDR3 protein: ASSWAGTGTGNTIY

J gene: TRBJ2-1
V gene: TRBV12-3/TRBV12-4
CDR3 protein: ASRPPSYNEQF

J gene: TRBJ2-3
V gene: TRBV5-1
CDR3 protein: ASAGGFITDTQY

J gene: TRBJ1-6
V gene: TRBV4-1
CDR3 protein: ASSRWADEERSILH

J gene: TRBJ1-2
V gene: TRBV3-1
CDR3 protein: ASSQESSHYGYT

J gene: TRBJ1-2
V gene: TRBV29-1
CDR3 protein: SVEDLSDSYGYT

J gene: TRBJ2-1
V gene: TRBV6-4
CDR3 protein: ASSDREALSSYNEQF

J gene: TRBJ2-2
V gene: TRBV29-1
CDR3 protein: SVTENTGELF

J gene: TRBJ1-5
V gene: TRBV18
CDR3 protein: ASSQQGFDQPQH

J gene: NA
V gene: TRBV29-1
CDR3 protein: SVGVRQGIETQY

J gene: TRBJ2-1
V gene: TRBV12-3/TRBV12-4
CDR3 protein: ASSPPQYVHNEQF

J gene: NA
V gene: TRBV10-3
CDR3 protein: AISESSPRDGTYNEQY

J gene: TRBJ1-2
V gene: TRBV7-2
CDR3 protein: ASSPRTGGGYGYT

J gene: TRBJ2-1
V gene: TRBV29-1
CDR3 protein: SVEDIGGAYNEQF

J gene: TRBJ2-3
V gene: TRBV4-2
CDR3 protein: ASSETTDTQY

J gene: TRBJ1-2
V gene: TRBV7-2
CDR3 protein: ASSSGQLGYT

J gene: TRBJ2-3
V gene: TRBV25-1
CDR3 protein: ASSELSSDPGQGTDTQY

J gene: TRBJ2-1
V gene: TRBV12-3/TRBV12-4
CDR3 protein: ASSLVPANEQF

J gene: TRBJ2-2
V gene: TRBV7-2
CDR3 protein: ASSQGVLSANTGELF

J gene: TRBJ1-2
V gene: TRBV29-1
CDR3 protein: SVRPGQGADGYT

J gene: TRBJ2-5
V gene: TRBV7-3
CDR3 protein: ASSSPTAQETQY